This TCR beta chain is drawn from a study of molecular identifiers for immune sequencing clone quantification. TCRdb re-derived calls from the PCR reads in MiXCR, one entry per CDR3 protein. The sample consists of some 96,000 distinct CDR3 sequences, 24% of them appearing once. Trimming cost V 1 base and J 3 bases, with 16 bases left between them. Per germline, CDR1 LGHNA and CDR2 YSLEER. The CDR3 consists of 16 residues. This clonotype was detected many times. The sequencing input was naive CD8+ T cells from blood, with Jurkat cell RNA spiked in. As for subset: FACS-sorted CD8+CD4-CCR7+CD45RA+ naive T cells. This TCR derives from a human donor in good health. Some libraries in this study had Jurkat cell RNA spiked in. The rearrangement uses TRBV4-3 and TRBJ2-7; a weak D match, TRBD2 (6 bases). CDR3 coding DNA: TGCGCCAGCAGCCAAGTCCGGGGGTCTGTGTTCTACGAGCAGTACTTC. Translation: CASSQVRGSVFYEQYF.